What follows describes a single TCR beta chain. As to treatment: around 19 received Ad26.COV2.S at low or high dose, single or two shots; roughly 5 received placebo; per-sample allocation not given. The samples were gathered on day 63 after the first injection of vaccine or placebo. The vaccine antigen was prefusion-stabilized Wuhan SARS-CoV-2 spike. This specimen comes from a study of Ad26.COV2.S vaccination and SARS-CoV-2 variants. Some clones are missing from TCRdb's copy, which holds only in-frame ones; the method was immunoSEQ multiplex PCR. This repertoire shows about 250,000 clones, 87% found once; its top ten account for just under 3%. CDR3 length equals 15 residues. Germline V lookup: CDR1 MNHNY, CDR2 SVGAGI (reference sequence). With 5 bases clipped from V and 3 bases from J, the junction kept 6 bases outside the gene matches.

This chain connects TRBV6-6 to TRBJ2-3; 9 bases match TRBD1. Sequenced material: peripheral blood, taken in a trial of Ad26.COV2.S vaccine versus placebo. This receptor was identified in a person between 18 and 65 years old who received the Ad26.COV2.S COVID-19 vaccine or a placebo. Written as DNA, the CDR3 is TGTGCCAGCAGTAGAGGGACAGGGAGGACAGATACGCAGTATTTT. As protein: CASSRGTGRTDTQYF.